This is a list of T cell receptor beta chains from one sample in a study of blood T cell repertoires in COVID-19. Measured with immunoSEQ multiplex PCR; TCRdb has only the in-frame clones, and not every one. This sample has some 170,000 clones, with roughly 84% found just once. The sample comprised PBMCs or T cells enriched from blood (not recorded which). Receptors were obtained from a human donor with acute COVID-19. The donor label of this sample is uncertain. The CDR3 runs from the conserved cysteine through the conserved F or W. D genes are given only for firm matches. Clone size is shown for a subset of rows, as once, few, many or a class of expanded clone.

size	V	J	D	DNA	CDR3
-	TRBV5-1	TRBJ2-7	TRBD1	TGCGCCAGCAGCCCCGGGACAGGGGCCTACGAGCAGTACTTC	CASSPGTGAYEQYF
-	TRBV30	TRBJ1-1	TRBD1	TGTGCCTGGAGGGGGGACAGGCGGAACACTGAAGCTTTCTTT	CAWRGDRRNTEAFF
-	TRBV27	TRBJ1-6	-	TGTGCCAGCAGTTCCCCGAAACTAGGTTCACCCCTCCACTTT	CASSSPKLGSPLHF
-	TRBV7-2	TRBJ2-7	-	TGTGCCAGCAGCCTACAGAGCTCCTACGAGCAGTACTTC	CASSLQSSYEQYF
-	TRBV2	TRBJ1-2	TRBD1	TGTGCCAGCGGGACAGGCTATGGCTACACCTTC	CASGTGYGYTF
-	TRBV5-1	TRBJ2-2	-	TGCGCCAGCAGCTTGTTTCCGGGACTTAACACCGGGGAGCTGTTTTTT	CASSLFPGLNTGELFF
-	TRBV5-6	TRBJ1-2	-	TGTGCCAGCAGCTTAATCAGGACTTTTAACTATGGCTACACCTTC	CASSLIRTFNYGYTF
many	TRBV19	TRBJ1-2	TRBD1	TGTGCCAGTACCCGGACAGGGGATTGCGATGGCTACACCTTC	CASTRTGDCDGYTF
once	TRBV7-9	TRBJ1-1	-	TGTGCCAGCAGCTTAGCCAGGGTTGAAGCTTTCTTT	CASSLARVEAFF
-	TRBV7-3	TRBJ1-1	TRBD1	TGTGCCAGCAGCCCGGACAGGGGAGGCACTGAAGCTTTCTTT	CASSPDRGGTEAFF
-	TRBV5-1	TRBJ1-2	-	TGCGCCAGCAGCCGAGAATTGAAAGGAGGCCATGGCTACACCTTC	CASSRELKGGHGYTF
-	TRBV12-3/TRBV12-4	TRBJ1-2	TRBD1	TGTGCCAGCAGGCCCACAGGGGGCGGCTACACCTTC	CASRPTGGGYTF
few	TRBV30	TRBJ1-2	TRBD1	TGTGCCTGGAGTGTACCCATCCCGACAGGGATCTATGGCTACACCTTC	CAWSVPIPTGIYGYTF
-	TRBV30	TRBJ1-2	-	TGTGCCTGGAGTGTATCCGGGAATGGCTACACCTTC	CAWSVSGNGYTF
-	TRBV7-9	TRBJ1-1	TRBD1	TGTGCCAGCAGCTTAGGAGGACAGGGGAACACTGAAGCTTTCTTT	CASSLGGQGNTEAFF
once	TRBV6-5	TRBJ2-3	-	TGTGCCAGCAGTCGGACTGAGGAGAGAACAGATACGCAGTATTTT	CASSRTEERTDTQYF